What follows describes a single T cell receptor (beta chain). Per the study methods: Nucleated cell counts were estimated from reference gene primer amplification. The table came from immunoSEQ multiplex PCR; TCRdb's copy has only in-frame clones and leaves some out. The DNA gave D and trimming, while V, J and clone size come from that table. The sample contains 150,000 or so clones, more than 70% of which appear only once. This record comes from a study of blood T cell repertoires in COVID-19. Study details: PBMCs, B-cell-depleted T cells, or T cells were the source of the cDNA or gDNA that made up the material.

Allocation to cohorts depended on clinical history reported by the participants. Germline V gives CDR1 KGHDR, CDR2 SFDVKD. The J segment lost 8 bases and the V segment lost 3 bases, leaving 8 bases of the junction unmatched. The CDR3 is made up of 14 amino acids. The sample was PBMCs or T cells enriched from blood (not recorded which). The V and J genes are TRBV24-1 and TRBJ1-2; 7 positions agree with TRBD1. The clonotype originates from a woman in her 50s in a cohort exposed to, infected with or recovered from COVID-19 (not recorded which). CDR3 nucleotides: TGTGCCACCAGTGATCGTGACAGGGTGAGGGGCTACACCTTC. Translated: CATSDRDRVRGYTF.